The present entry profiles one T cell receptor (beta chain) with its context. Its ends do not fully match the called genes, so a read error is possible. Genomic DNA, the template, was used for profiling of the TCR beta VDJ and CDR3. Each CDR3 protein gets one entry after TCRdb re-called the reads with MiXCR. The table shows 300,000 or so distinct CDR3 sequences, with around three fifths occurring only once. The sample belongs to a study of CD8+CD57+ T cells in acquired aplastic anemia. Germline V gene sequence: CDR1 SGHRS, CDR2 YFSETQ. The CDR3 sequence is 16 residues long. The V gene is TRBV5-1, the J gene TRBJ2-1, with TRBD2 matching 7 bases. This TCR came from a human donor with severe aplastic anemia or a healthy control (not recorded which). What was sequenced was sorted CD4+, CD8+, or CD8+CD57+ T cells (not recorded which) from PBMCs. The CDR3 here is CASSLQASGPYNEQLF. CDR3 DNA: TGTGCCAGCAGCTTACAGGCTAGCGGCCCCTACAATGAGCAGCTCTTC.